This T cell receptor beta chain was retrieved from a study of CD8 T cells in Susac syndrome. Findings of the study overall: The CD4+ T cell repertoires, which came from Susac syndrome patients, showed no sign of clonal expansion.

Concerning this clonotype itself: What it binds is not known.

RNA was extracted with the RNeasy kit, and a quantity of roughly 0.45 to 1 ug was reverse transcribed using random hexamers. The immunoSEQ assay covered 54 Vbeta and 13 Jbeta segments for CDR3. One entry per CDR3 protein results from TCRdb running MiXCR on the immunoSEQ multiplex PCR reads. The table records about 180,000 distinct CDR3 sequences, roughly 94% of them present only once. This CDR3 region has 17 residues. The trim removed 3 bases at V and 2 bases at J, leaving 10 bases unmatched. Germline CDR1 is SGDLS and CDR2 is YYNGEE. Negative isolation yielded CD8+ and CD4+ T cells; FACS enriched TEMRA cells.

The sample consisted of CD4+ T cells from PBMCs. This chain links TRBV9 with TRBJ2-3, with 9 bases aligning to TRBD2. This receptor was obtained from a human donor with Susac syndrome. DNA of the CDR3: TGTGCCAGCAGCGCTGGGGAGACTAGCGGACCCACAGATACGCAGTATTTT. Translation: CASSAGETSGPTDTQYF.